This TCR beta chain was documented in a study of blood T cell repertoires in COVID-19. As for the study in general: COVID-19 samples collected from the United States, Italy and Spain covered acute and convalescent phases. PBMCs, B-cell-depleted T cells, or T cells provided the cDNA or gDNA that made up the material.

As originally analysed: Reference gene primers were amplified, and this amplification served to estimate nucleated cell counts. Assay used: immunoSEQ multiplex PCR; TCRdb lists only in-frame clones, some missing. V, J and clone size are those of that table, while D and trimming were read from the DNA. The repertoire consists of roughly 60,000 clones, with about 93% occurring once and the leading ten covering about 9.1%. The CDR3 length is 15 residues. Germline V gives CDR1 SGDLS, CDR2 YYNGEE. V dropped 0 bases and J dropped 3 bases, with 11 bases sitting between them. This TCR derives from a woman of 80 years or more with active COVID-19. Sequencing was done on a sample of peripheral blood. The V and J genes are TRBV9 and TRBJ2-3; D perhaps matches TRBD1 (5 bases). CDR3 DNA sequence: TGTGCCAGCAGCGTAGGGACACACCTGACAGATACGCAGTATTTT. This codes for CASSVGTHLTDTQYF.